The 12 T cell receptor beta chains below all came from one sample that was sequenced in a study of cytomegalovirus exposure and HLA in healthy donors (dated by TCRdb to about 2017). Library preparation employed the immunoSEQ multiplex PCR assay. A mixture of 60 forward primers for TCR Vbeta segments and 13 reverse primers for TCR Jbeta segments was used in the multiplex PCR. As stored in TCRdb, this immuneACCESS dataset retains in-frame rearrangements with V and J assigned. A fraction of the clones does not appear; measured against another copy, unresolved V genes explain less than half of the discrepancy, and the remainder lacks a known reason. The sample profile shows about 59,000 clones; approximately 80% of them were found once. 1.6% of the sample comes from the top ten. Input material: PBMCs. Receptor source: a human donor in good health.

The rearrangement joins TRBV29-1 to TRBJ2-5; possibly TRBD1 for D (6 bases). Germline V CDR1 and CDR2: SQVTM, ANQGSEA. The germline V and J ends were trimmed by 2 bases and 5 bases, with 15 bases remaining between them. CDR3 length equals 14 residues. Here the CDR3 reads CSVEMGAARETQYF. CDR3 DNA sequence: TGCAGCGTTGAAATGGGGGCGGCCCGGGAGACCCAGTACTTC.

This clone appeared a few times. The chain uses TRBV6-5 and TRBJ2-7; TRBD2 is a possible D gene (6 bases). The length of the CDR3 is 14 residues. V was shortened by 2 bases and J by 2 bases, with 10 bases between the two germline ends. Germline V CDR1 and CDR2: MNHEY, SVGAGI. The CDR3 nucleotides are TGTGCCAGCAGTTACGGGGGAGGCGCCTACGAGCAGTACTTC. Residues: CASSYGGGAYEQYF.

The chain links TRBV27 to TRBJ1-6; D possibly corresponds to TRBD1 (5 bases). Trimming took 5 bases from V and 6 from J, leaving 23 bases between them. The CDR3 totals 18 residues. Germline CDR1 reads MNHEY; CDR2 reads SMNVEV (reference sequence). The CDR3: CASSPDAPGQGLNSPLHF. The CDR3 bases are TGTGCCAGCAGTCCCGACGCCCCCGGCCAGGGCCTTAATTCACCCCTCCACTTT.

This chain uses TRBV19 with TRBJ1-6, with unresolved D. The CDR3 has 13 residues. The V end was cut by 4 bases, the J end by 8 bases, with 9 bases between. Germline CDR1 reads LNHDA; CDR2 reads SQIVND (reference sequence). CDR3 sequence reads: CASSNRPDSPLHF. The CDR3 DNA follows: TGTGCCAGTAGTAATCGTCCGGATTCACCCCTCCACTTT.

This chain links TRBV5-1 with TRBJ1-1, with D unclear. The CDR3 contains 14 residues. Germline values: CDR1 SGHRS, CDR2 YFSETQ. V was clipped by 4 bases and J by 0 bases, with 10 bases between them. The CDR3 coding sequence is TGCGCCAGCAGCCCCGACACCCTGAACACTGAAGCTTTCTTT. Translated, it gives CASSPDTLNTEAFF.

The V gene is TRBV7-3, the J gene TRBJ1-2; TRBD1 is a possible D gene (6 bases). The CDR3 totals 15 residues. CDR1 and CDR2 (germline): SGHTA, FQGTGA. The V end was cut by 1 base, the J end by 6 bases, with 15 bases between. The CDR3 DNA reads TGTGCCAGCAGCTTAATGGCGGGGGCGGAGGATGGCTACACCTTC. It encodes CASSLMAGAEDGYTF.

The V call is TRBV7-8, the J call TRBJ2-5; a weak D match, TRBD1 (5 bases). Per germline, CDR1 SGHVS and CDR2 FQNEAQ. CDR3 length: 15 amino acids. V lost 3 bases, J lost 5 bases, and 16 bases lay in between. The CDR3 region is CASSFRGARAETQYF. The CDR3 DNA sequence: TGTGCCAGCAGCTTCCGTGGGGCGCGAGCCGAGACCCAGTACTTC.

This clone was seen a handful of times. The chain couples TRBV5-5 to TRBJ2-7; 15 bases align to TRBD2. The CDR3 sequence is 19 residues long. Germline CDR1 and CDR2: SGHKS and YYEKEE (reference sequence). Trimming removed 4 bases from V and 3 bases from J; junction bases left unmatched: 14. CDR3 DNA sequence: TGTGCCAGCAGCCCAGGACTAGCGGGGGGGCATTTCTACTACTACGAGCAGTACTTC. Translating gives CASSPGLAGGHFYYYEQYF. Based on the CDR3 plus reference TRBV5-5 and TRBJ2-7, the full variable domain is DAGVTQSPTHLIKTRGQQVTLRCSPISGHKSVSWYQQVLGQGPQFIFQYYEKEERGRGNFPDRFSARQFPNYSSELNVNALLLGDSALYLCASSPGLAGGHFYYYEQYFGPGTRLTVT.

The rearrangement joins TRBV6-1 to TRBJ1-5, with D possibly matching TRBD1 (6 bases). The CDR3 runs 13 residues. Germline V gene data show CDR1 as MNHNS and CDR2 as SASEGT. The V end lost 5 bases, the J end lost 6 bases, and 11 bases lay between the germline ends. The DNA for the CDR3 is TGTGCCAGCAGTTTTGACAGGACTCAGCCCCAGCATTTT. This gives the protein CASSFDRTQPQHF.

The chain couples TRBV7-2 to TRBJ1-2; no reliable D call. Trimming removed 2 bases at V and 6 bases at J, with 10 bases between. The CDR3 runs 13 residues. Germline lookup yields CDR1 SGHTA and CDR2 FQGNSA. The CDR3 DNA follows: TGTGCCAGCAGCTTACGGTCTCGGGATGGCTACACCTTC. It translates to CASSLRSRDGYTF.

The count of this clone is one. The chain is built from TRBV7-3 and TRBJ1-1; D possibly corresponds to TRBD1 (5 bases). Deletions cut 6 bases from V and 2 bases from J, with 13 bases between. Germline V gene lookup returns CDR1 SGHTA and CDR2 FQGTGA. This CDR3 contains 14 residues. This CDR3 is CASSPGGPNTEAFF. DNA of the CDR3: TGTGCCAGCAGTCCGGGGGGTCCTAACACTGAAGCTTTCTTT.

The V gene is TRBV28, the J gene TRBJ1-6; 7 nucleotides match TRBD1. Trimming took 3 bases from V and 3 from J; bases not matched to a gene: 11. The germline CDR1 and CDR2 sequences are MDHEN and SYDVKM. The length of the CDR3 is 18 residues. The CDR3 region is CASSFLKTGLLYNSPLHF. The DNA for the CDR3 is TGTGCCAGCAGTTTCCTGAAGACAGGGCTACTCTATAATTCACCCCTCCACTTT.